These T cell receptor beta chains were read from a single sample in a study of T cells in Graves' hyperthyroidism and ophthalmopathy. TCRdb recomputed calls from the multiplex PCR reads with MiXCR, one row per CDR3 protein. The table lists about 130,000 distinct CDR3 sequences, roughly a fifth of them singletons. The sequencing input was blood. The origin of the receptors is a woman aged 45 to 65 with Graves' hyperthyroidism that later progressed to Graves' ophthalmopathy. Both conserved end residues are part of each CDR3. Each record gives: D gene, V gene, clone size, J gene, CDR3 protein, CDR3 DNA. D genes are given only for firm matches. Clone sizes are given selectively: once, few, many, or a class where the clone is expanded.

>-|TRBV5-1|many|TRBJ2-7
CASSSGTKNEQYF
TGCGCCAGCAGCTCCGGGACCAAAAACGAGCAGTACTTC
>-|TRBV29-1|-|TRBJ1-4
CSALGGGINEKLFF
TGCAGCGCCCTTGGGGGGGGTATTAATGAAAAACTGTTTTTT
>TRBD1|TRBV3-1|many|TRBJ1-5
CASSLQGAGQPQHF
TGTGCCAGCAGCCTACAGGGGGCTGGTCAGCCCCAGCATTTT
>-|TRBV7-2|many|TRBJ1-2
CASSLGGDWGYTF
TGTGCCAGCAGCTTAGGGGGGGATTGGGGCTACACCTTC
>TRBD1|TRBV3-1|-|TRBJ1-2
CASSRGGGGGYTF
TGTGCCAGCAGCCGAGGGGGCGGCGGTGGCTACACCTTC
>-|TRBV2|many|TRBJ2-5
CASRRESVLGETQYF
TGTGCCAGCAGAAGGGAGTCAGTGTTAGGGGAGACCCAGTACTTC
>TRBD2|TRBV20-1|many|TRBJ2-5
CSATSTSGARGTQYF
TGCAGTGCGACCTCGACTAGCGGGGCCAGGGGGACCCAGTACTTC
>-|TRBV28|many|TRBJ2-5
CASSSRLVETQYF
TGTGCCAGCAGTAGTCGTCTGGTGGAGACCCAGTACTTC
>-|TRBV12-3/TRBV12-4|-|TRBJ1-2
CASSWGDFYGYTF
TGTGCCAGCAGTTGGGGGGACTTTTATGGCTACACCTTC
>TRBD1|TRBV29-1|many|TRBJ2-7
CSVEEKQGSNYEQYF
TGCAGCGTTGAAGAGAAACAGGGGTCAAACTACGAGCAGTACTTC
>-|TRBV28|many|TRBJ2-5
CASSSGFETQYF
TGTGCCAGCAGTAGTGGATTTGAGACCCAGTACTTC
>TRBD2|TRBV5-1|many|TRBJ2-3
CASSSTSGQTPDTQYF
TGCGCCAGCAGCTCGACTAGCGGCCAGACACCAGATACGCAGTATTTT
>-|TRBV28|many|TRBJ1-2
CASSLQSPGTLYGYTF
TGTGCCAGCAGTTTACAGAGCCCGGGCACCCTCTATGGCTACACCTTC
>TRBD1|TRBV18|-|TRBJ2-7
CASSPRSGTGGGEQYF
TGTGCCAGCTCACCGAGGTCCGGGACAGGGGGGGGTGAGCAGTACTTC
>-|TRBV7-2|few|TRBJ1-1
CASSLDYRGNTEAFF
TGTGCCAGCAGCTTAGACTACCGGGGGAACACTGAAGCTTTCTTT
>-|TRBV4-1|-|TRBJ2-1
CASSLLASGYYNEQFF
TGCGCCAGCAGCCTGCTAGCAAGCGGGTACTACAATGAGCAGTTCTTC